This T cell receptor beta chain derives from a study of cytomegalovirus exposure and HLA in healthy donors. Across the study: A preliminary data release comprised roughly 80 million unique TCRs obtained from HLA-typed donors.

Findings and caveats of the study: Later, an analysis found that common viral pathogens appeared to be linked with several of the most significant clusters. It was reported that TCR beta sequences correctly inferred the HLA-A and HLA-B alleles for most subjects.

Every donor was a healthy person donating bone marrow. Turning to this clone: Its target is not known.

In the PCR, 60 Vbeta and 13 Jbeta primers were used. Measured with immunoSEQ multiplex PCR; TCRdb has only the in-frame clones, and not every one. The sample's table shows 100,000 to 150,000 clones. V was clipped by 4 bases and J by 5 bases, with 11 bases between them. The CDR3 totals 13 residues. Germline lookup yields CDR1 LGHNA and CDR2 YSLEER. Sequencing was done on a sample of PBMCs. V is TRBV4-3 and J is TRBJ2-5, with D maybe TRBD2 (5 bases). This clonotype originated in a man aged 18-30 years in good health and CMV-seronegative. The CDR3 nucleotides read TGCGCCAGCAGCCGTCGGGAAGGGGAGACCCAGTACTTC. Translation gives CASSRREGETQYF.